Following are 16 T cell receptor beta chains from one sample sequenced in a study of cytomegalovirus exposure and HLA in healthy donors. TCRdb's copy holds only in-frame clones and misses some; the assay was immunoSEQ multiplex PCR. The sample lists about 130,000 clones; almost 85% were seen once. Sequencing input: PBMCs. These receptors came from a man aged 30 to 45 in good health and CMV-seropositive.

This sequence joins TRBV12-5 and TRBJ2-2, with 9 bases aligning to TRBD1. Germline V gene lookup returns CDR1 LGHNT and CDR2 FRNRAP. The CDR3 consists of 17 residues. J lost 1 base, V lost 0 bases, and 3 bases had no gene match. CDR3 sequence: CASGLVGTGMNTGELFF. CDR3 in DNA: TGTGCTAGTGGTTTGGTAGGGACAGGGATGAACACCGGGGAGCTGTTTTTT. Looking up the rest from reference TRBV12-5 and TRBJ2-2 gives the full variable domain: DARVTQTPRHKVTEMGQEVTMRCQPILGHNTVFWYRQTMMQGLELLAYFRNRAPLDDSGMPKDRFSAEMPDATLATLKIQPSEPRDSAVYFCASGLVGTGMNTGELFFGEGSRLTVL.

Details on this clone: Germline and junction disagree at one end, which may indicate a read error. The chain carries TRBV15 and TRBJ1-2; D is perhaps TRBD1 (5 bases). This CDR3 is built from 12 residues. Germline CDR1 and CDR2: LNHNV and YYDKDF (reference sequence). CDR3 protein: CATSNRNYGYTF. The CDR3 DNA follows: TGTGCCACAAGCAACAGGAACTATGGCTACACCTTC.

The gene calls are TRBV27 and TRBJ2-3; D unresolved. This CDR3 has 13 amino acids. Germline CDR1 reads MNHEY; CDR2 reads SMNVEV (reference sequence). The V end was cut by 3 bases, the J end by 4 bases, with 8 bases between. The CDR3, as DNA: TGTGCCAGCAGTTTCAGAGGATCAGATACGCAGTATTTT. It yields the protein CASSFRGSDTQYF.

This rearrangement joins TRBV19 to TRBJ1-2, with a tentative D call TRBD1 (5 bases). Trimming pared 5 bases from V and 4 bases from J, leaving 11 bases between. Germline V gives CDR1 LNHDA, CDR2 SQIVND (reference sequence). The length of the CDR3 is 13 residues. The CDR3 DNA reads TGTGCCAGTAGTTCCCAGGGCTTCTATGGCTACACCTTC. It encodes CASSSQGFYGYTF.

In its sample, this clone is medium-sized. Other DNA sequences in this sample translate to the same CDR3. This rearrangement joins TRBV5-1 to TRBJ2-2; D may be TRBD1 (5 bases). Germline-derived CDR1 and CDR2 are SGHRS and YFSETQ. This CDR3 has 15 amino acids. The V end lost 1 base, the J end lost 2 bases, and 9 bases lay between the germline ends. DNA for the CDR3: TGCGCCAGCAGCTTGCTAGGGGCTAACACCGGGGAGCTGTTTTTT. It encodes CASSLLGANTGELFF.

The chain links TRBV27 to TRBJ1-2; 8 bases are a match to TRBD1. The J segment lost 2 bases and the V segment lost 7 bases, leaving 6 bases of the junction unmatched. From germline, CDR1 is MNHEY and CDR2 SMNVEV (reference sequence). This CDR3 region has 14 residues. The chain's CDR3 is CASTRTGLNYGYTF. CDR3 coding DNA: TGTGCCAGCACTCGGACAGGGTTAAACTATGGCTACACCTTC.

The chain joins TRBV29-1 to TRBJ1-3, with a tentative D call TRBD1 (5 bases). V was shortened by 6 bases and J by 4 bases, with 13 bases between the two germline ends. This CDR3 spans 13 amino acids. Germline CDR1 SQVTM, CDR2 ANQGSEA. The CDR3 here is CSVPGKSGNTIYF. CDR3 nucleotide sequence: TGCAGCGTCCCAGGGAAATCGGGAAACACCATATATTTT.

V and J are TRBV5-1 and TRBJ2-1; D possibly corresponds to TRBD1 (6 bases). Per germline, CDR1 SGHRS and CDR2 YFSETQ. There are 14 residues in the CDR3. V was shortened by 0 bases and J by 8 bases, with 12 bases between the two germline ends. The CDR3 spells CASSLDRVGDEQFF. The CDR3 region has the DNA TGCGCCAGCAGCTTGGACAGGGTAGGCGATGAGCAGTTCTTC.

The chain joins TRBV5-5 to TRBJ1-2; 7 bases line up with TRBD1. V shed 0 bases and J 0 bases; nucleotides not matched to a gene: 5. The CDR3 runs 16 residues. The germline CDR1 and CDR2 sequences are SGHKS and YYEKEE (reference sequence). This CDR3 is CASSLDQGTANYGYTF. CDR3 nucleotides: TGTGCCAGCAGCTTGGATCAGGGGACAGCTAACTATGGCTACACCTTC.

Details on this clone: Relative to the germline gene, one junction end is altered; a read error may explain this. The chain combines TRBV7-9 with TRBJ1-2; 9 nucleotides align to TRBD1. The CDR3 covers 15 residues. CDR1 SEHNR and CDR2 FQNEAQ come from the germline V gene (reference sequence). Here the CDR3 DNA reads TGTGCCAGCACCTTAGGGGACAGGGCTAACTATGGCTACACCTTC. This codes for CASTLGDRANYGYTF.

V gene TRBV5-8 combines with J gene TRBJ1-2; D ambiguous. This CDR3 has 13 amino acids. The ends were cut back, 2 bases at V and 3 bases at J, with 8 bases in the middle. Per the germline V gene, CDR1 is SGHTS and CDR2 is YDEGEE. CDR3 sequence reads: CASSFGGDYGYTF. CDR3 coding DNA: TGTGCCAGCAGCTTCGGCGGAGACTATGGCTACACCTTC.

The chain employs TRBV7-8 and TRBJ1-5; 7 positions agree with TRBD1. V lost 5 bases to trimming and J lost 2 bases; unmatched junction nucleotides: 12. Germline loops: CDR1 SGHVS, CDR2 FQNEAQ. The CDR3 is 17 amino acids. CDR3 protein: CASSPRGGQIGNQPQHF. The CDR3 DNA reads TGTGCCAGCAGCCCCCGAGGGGGCCAGATTGGCAATCAGCCCCAGCATTTT. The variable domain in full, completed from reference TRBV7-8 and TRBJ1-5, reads GAGVSQSPRYKVAKRGQDVALRCDPISGHVSLFWYQQALGQGPEFLTYFQNEAQLDKSGLPSDRFFAERPEGSVSTLKIQRTQQEDSAVYLCASSPRGGQIGNQPQHFGDGTRLSIL.

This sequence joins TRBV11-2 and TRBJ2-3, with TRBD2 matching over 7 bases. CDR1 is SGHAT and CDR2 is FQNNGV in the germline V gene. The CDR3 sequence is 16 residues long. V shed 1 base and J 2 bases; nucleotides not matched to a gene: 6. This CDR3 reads CASSLARAGVTDTQYF. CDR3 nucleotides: TGTGCCAGCAGCTTAGCCAGGGCGGGGGTCACAGATACGCAGTATTTT.

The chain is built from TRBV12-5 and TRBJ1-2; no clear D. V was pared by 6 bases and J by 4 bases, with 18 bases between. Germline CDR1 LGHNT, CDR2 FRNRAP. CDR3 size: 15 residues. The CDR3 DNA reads TGTGCTAGTGGCAACACCGCTTACAGATTCTATGGCTACACCTTC. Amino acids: CASGNTAYRFYGYTF.

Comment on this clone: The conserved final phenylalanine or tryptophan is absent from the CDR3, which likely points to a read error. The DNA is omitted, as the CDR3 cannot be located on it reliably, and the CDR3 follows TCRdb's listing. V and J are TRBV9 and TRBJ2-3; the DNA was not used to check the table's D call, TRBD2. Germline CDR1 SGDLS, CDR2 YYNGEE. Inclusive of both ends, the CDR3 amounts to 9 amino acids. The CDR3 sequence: CASKAGGRG.

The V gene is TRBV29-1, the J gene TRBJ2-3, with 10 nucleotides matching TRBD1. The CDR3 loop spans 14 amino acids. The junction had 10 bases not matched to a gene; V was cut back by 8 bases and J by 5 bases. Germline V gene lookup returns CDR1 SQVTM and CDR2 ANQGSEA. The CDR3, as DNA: TGCAGCACTACCGGGACAGGGGTTAGAGATACGCAGTATTTT. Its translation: CSTTGTGVRDTQYF.